Shown below are 14 T cell receptor beta chains from a single sample sequenced in a study of blood T cell repertoires in COVID-19. The protocol was immunoSEQ multiplex PCR, while the TCRdb copy is restricted to in-frame clones and leaves out a portion. The sample carries roughly 40,000 clones, around 76% recorded once. The sample consisted of peripheral blood. The origin of the receptors is a man older than 75 with acute or convalescent COVID-19.

V is TRBV24-1 and J is TRBJ2-3; the match to TRBD2 covers 12 bases. The CDR3 loop spans 16 amino acids. The germline V gene encodes CDR1 KGHDR and CDR2 SFDVKD. The junction had 6 bases not matched to a gene; V was cut back by 3 bases and J by 6 bases. The CDR3 region is CATSDGRTSGTDTQYF. In DNA, the CDR3 is TGTGCCACCAGTGATGGCCGGACTAGCGGGACCGATACGCAGTATTTT.

The chain links TRBV21-1 to TRBJ2-1; no check of the table's D call, TRBD1, against the DNA was made. TRBV21-1 is designated a pseudogene. This CDR3 is built from 17 residues. CDR3 coding DNA: TGTGCCAGCAGCAAAAATGGCGGGACAGGGAGAGAGTGTGAGCAGTTCTTC. Translation gives CASSKNGGTGRECEQFF.

This sequence joins TRBV6-5 and TRBJ1-3; D is perhaps TRBD1 (5 bases). This CDR3 contains 15 residues. V was trimmed by 6 bases and J by 0 bases, leaving 12 bases between them. Germline CDR1 reads MNHEY; CDR2 reads SVGAGI. The CDR3 bases are TGTGCCAGCAGCTCGGACACGAGCTCTGGAAACACCATATATTTT. This sequence encodes CASSSDTSSGNTIYF.

This chain links TRBV19 with TRBJ2-2; D may be TRBD1 (5 bases). Germline CDR1 reads LNHDA; CDR2 reads SQIVND (reference sequence). The CDR3 extends over 15 amino acids. Trimming removed 4 bases from V and 1 base from J, with 10 bases in between. The CDR3 DNA sequence: TGTGCCAGTAGTAGTGACAGAAAGAACACCGGGGAGCTGTTTTTT. Protein product: CASSSDRKNTGELFF.

The rearrangement links TRBV5-1 to TRBJ2-5; maybe TRBD2 (5 bases). The V end lost 4 bases, the J end lost 5 bases, and 6 bases lay between the germline ends. The CDR3 has 11 amino acids. Germline V gives CDR1 SGHRS, CDR2 YFSETQ. CDR3 nucleotide sequence: TGCGCCAGCAGCCCGGGGGAGACCCAGTACTTC. Protein sequence: CASSPGETQYF.

The chain uses TRBV11-2 and TRBJ2-7; 9 nucleotides agree with TRBD1. The length of the CDR3 is 15 residues. V lost 5 bases to trimming and J lost 2 bases; unmatched junction nucleotides: 7. CDR1 and CDR2 (germline): SGHAT, FQNNGV. The CDR3 nucleotides are TGTGCCAGCAGCCCCCTCCGGGACAGGGCCTACGAGCAGTACTTC. Protein: CASSPLRDRAYEQYF.

As DNA, the CDR3 is TGTGCCAGCAGCCAATTCAGGGTCTCATCTAATGAAAAACTGTTTTTT. Translated: CASSQFRVSSNEKLFF. The gene calls are TRBV14 and TRBJ1-4, with D perhaps matching TRBD1 (5 bases). There are 16 residues in the CDR3. Germline V gene lookup returns CDR1 SGHDN and CDR2 FVKESK. V was trimmed by 2 bases and J by 3 bases, leaving 13 bases between them.

The chain links TRBV2 to TRBJ2-3; 7 bases match TRBD2. The CDR3 is made up of 12 amino acids. Per germline, CDR1 SNHLY and CDR2 FYNNEI. V dropped 11 bases and J dropped 6; count of bases not matched to a gene: 8. In DNA form, the CDR3 reads TGTGCCGTCCGGGACTATAGGGATACGCAGTATTTT. Its protein is CAVRDYRDTQYF.

This clone has a handful of counts. The chain uses TRBV6-1 and TRBJ2-5, with D tentatively TRBD2 (7 bases). V was pared by 2 bases and J by 5 bases, with 15 bases between. The CDR3 is made up of 15 amino acids. CDR1 MNHNS and CDR2 SASEGT come from the germline V gene. CDR3 protein: CASSEWTGGAETQYF. Here the CDR3 DNA reads TGTGCCAGCAGTGAATGGACGGGGGGCGCGGAGACCCAGTACTTC.

V gene TRBV7-9 combines with J gene TRBJ2-1, with 8 bases fitting TRBD2. Germline values: CDR1 SEHNR, CDR2 FQNEAQ (reference sequence). This CDR3 region has 16 residues. V gave up 1 base and J gave up 7 bases; unmatched junction bases: 9. CDR3 loop: CASSLEGSGAFNEQFF. For the CDR3, the DNA is TGTGCCAGCAGCTTAGAAGGTAGCGGGGCGTTTAATGAGCAGTTCTTC.

This clone showed up just a few times. The V call is TRBV27, the J call TRBJ1-2; D gene ambiguous. The CDR3 covers 13 residues. V was cut by 3 bases and J by 2 bases, with 7 bases left in between. Germline values: CDR1 MNHEY, CDR2 SMNVEV (reference sequence). CDR3 DNA: TGTGCCAGCAGTTTTTTACGGAACTATGGCTACACCTTC. Its protein is CASSFLRNYGYTF.

This chain links TRBV7-9 with TRBJ2-1, with 14 bases lining up with TRBD2. Losses at the gene ends were 7 bases for V and 7 bases for J; bases not matched to a gene: 12. Germline V gene sequence: CDR1 SEHNR, CDR2 FQNEAQ (reference sequence). The CDR3 extends over 17 amino acids. CDR3 region: CASTVPGLAGASNEQFF. The CDR3 DNA follows: TGTGCCAGCACCGTCCCGGGACTAGCGGGAGCAAGTAATGAGCAGTTCTTC.

DNA for the CDR3: TGTGCCAGCAGTCCGGGACAACTATTAAATCAGCCCCAGCATTTT. Translated: CASSPGQLLNQPQHF. The chain has TRBV6-2 or TRBV6-3 and TRBJ1-5; D possibly corresponds to TRBD1 (6 bases). The CDR3 has 15 amino acids. V was cut by 5 bases and J by 4 bases, with 15 bases left in between. CDR1 is MNHEY, CDR2 SVGEGT, per germline.

J is TRBJ2-1 and V is TRBV27; 15 bases map to TRBD2. Germline V gives CDR1 MNHEY, CDR2 SMNVEV (reference sequence). The J segment lost 3 bases and the V segment lost 5 bases, leaving 11 bases of the junction unmatched. The CDR3 length is 19 residues. CDR3 coding DNA: TGTGCCAGCAGTCATGGACTAGCGGGAGGGCGACCGAGCTACAATGAGCAGTTCTTC. Protein: CASSHGLAGGRPSYNEQFF.